This T cell receptor beta chain was sequenced for a study of blood T cell repertoires in COVID-19. The assay was immunoSEQ multiplex PCR, and TCRdb's table has in-frame clones only and misses some. The sample records 150,000 or so clones, 75% to 90% being singletons. CDR3 length: 13 amino acids. The V end lost 2 bases, the J end lost 1 base, and 6 bases lay between the germline ends. Per the germline V gene, CDR1 is SNHLY and CDR2 is FYNNEI. Individuals drawn from around 25 US areas were about 18 to 95 years old. This clonotype was sampled from a man between 65 and 80 years old who had been exposed to COVID-19. The genes are TRBV2 and TRBJ2-7; D is unresolved. The sample was PBMCs or T cells enriched from blood (not recorded which). CDR3 protein: CASSESESYEQYF. CDR3 coding DNA: TGTGCCAGCAGTGAATCAGAATCCTACGAGCAGTACTTC.